This entry is about one T cell receptor beta chain. Its cognate antigen is unknown. The data derive from a study of identical twins. cDNA molecules carried unique molecular identifiers, and template switching added a universal primer site. TCRdb reanalysed the 5' RACE reads using MiXCR and keeps one entry per CDR3 protein. Of 700,000 or so distinct CDR3 sequences in the sample, 8.6% were seen once. Notes on the study in general: Sequences that were beta out-of-frame showed weaker excess twin sharing. Memory repertoires showed no such pattern, whereas abundant cord blood beta clonotypes carried fewer insertions. Findings depended on cross-sectional statistics rather than tracking the same donors.

Germline values: CDR1 SGDLS, CDR2 YYNGEE. The CDR3 totals 15 residues. Between the trimmed V and J ends, which lost 0 bases and 6 bases, there was a span of 13 bases. The same sample was also used in a study of yellow fever vaccine responses in identical twins.

This TCR was recovered from a young woman in good health. The chain uses TRBV9 and TRBJ2-1; D is perhaps TRBD1 or TRBD2 (6 bases each). The specimen was PBMCs. The CDR3 DNA is TGTGCCAGCAGCGTAGATCCGGGGGCGCGCAATGAGCAGTTCTTC. Its protein product is CASSVDPGARNEQFF.